The 18 T cell receptor beta chains below come from one sample, sequenced in a study of cytomegalovirus exposure and HLA in healthy donors. Data came from immunoSEQ multiplex PCR; TCRdb stores just in-frame clones and leaves some out. The sample includes over 200,000 clones, about 91% seen only once; the top ten take about 2.7%. The source material was PBMCs. The receptors shown here come from a woman aged 18-29 years in good health and CMV-seronegative.

The rearrangement links TRBV10-2 to TRBJ2-7; D is uncertain. The CDR3 is 13 amino acids. The V end lost 2 bases, the J end lost 1 base, and 6 bases lay between the germline ends. Germline-derived CDR1 and CDR2 are WSHSY and SAAADI. CDR3 DNA: TGCGCCAGCAGTGAGGAAACATCCTACGAGCAGTACTTC. It specifies CASSEETSYEQYF.

The chain is built from TRBV6-6 and TRBJ2-3; D not certain. The CDR3 extends over 16 amino acids. The V end lost 6 bases, the J end lost 0 bases, and 16 bases lay between the germline ends. The germline V gene encodes CDR1 MNHNY and CDR2 SVGAGI (reference sequence). The DNA of the CDR3 is TGTGCCAGCAGCCGCTCCCTTGGAGCTAGCACAGATACGCAGTATTTT. This translates into CASSRSLGASTDTQYF.

This clone was counted a single time. The V and J genes are TRBV30 and TRBJ2-1; D is perhaps TRBD1 (6 bases). Germline V gene data show CDR1 as GTSNPN and CDR2 as SVGIG (reference sequence). Trimming stripped 4 bases from V and 8 bases from J, with 15 bases between. The CDR3 extends over 13 amino acids. Written as DNA, the CDR3 is TGTGCCTGGATTCAGGGGTTTGGAGATGAGCAGTTCTTC. Amino acid sequence: CAWIQGFGDEQFF.

This chain joins TRBV27 and TRBJ1-5; D ambiguous. Germline assignment: CDR1 MNHEY and CDR2 SMNVEV (reference sequence). V dropped 0 bases and J dropped 2 bases, with 8 bases sitting between them. The CDR3 is 15 residues long. CDR3 amino acids: CASSLSYSRNQPQHF. Here the CDR3 DNA reads TGTGCCAGCAGTTTATCGTACAGCCGCAATCAGCCCCAGCATTTT.

The V call is TRBV5-1, the J call TRBJ2-5, with 7 nucleotides matching TRBD1. V shed 2 bases and J 0 bases; nucleotides not matched to a gene: 4. CDR1 SGHRS and CDR2 YFSETQ come from the germline V gene. The CDR3 runs 15 residues. CDR3 in DNA: TGCGCCAGCAGCTTCCGGGACAGCTACCAAGAGACCCAGTACTTC. The encoded protein is CASSFRDSYQETQYF.

The genes are TRBV7-9 and TRBJ2-1; 7 nucleotides agree with TRBD2. V lost 1 base, J lost 10 bases, and 10 bases stayed unmatched. Germline V lookup: CDR1 SEHNR, CDR2 FQNEAQ (reference sequence). This CDR3 region has 15 residues. The CDR3 loop reads CASSLGPGGGYEQFF. The CDR3 bases are TGTGCCAGCAGCTTAGGACCGGGAGGAGGGTACGAGCAGTTCTTC.

The rearrangement uses TRBV11-2 and TRBJ2-2; D might be TRBD1 (6 bases). CDR1 SGHAT and CDR2 FQNNGV come from the germline V gene. The CDR3 covers 17 residues. With 5 bases removed from V and 4 bases from J, the gap between germline ends came to 20 bases. CDR3 region: CASSKTLGGLTTGELFF. The CDR3 DNA sequence: TGTGCCAGCAGCAAGACCCTAGGGGGTCTGACCACCGGGGAGCTGTTTTTT.

There are a few counts of this clone. The V and J genes are TRBV28 and TRBJ1-2; possible D gene TRBD1, 6 bases. V gave up 1 base and J gave up 4 bases, with 16 bases separating them. The germline gives CDR1 MDHEN, CDR2 SYDVKM. The CDR3 has 16 amino acids. In DNA form, the CDR3 reads TGTGCCAGCAGTTTATTGACAGGCCCCTCTGCCTATGGCTACACCTTC. It is translated as CASSLLTGPSAYGYTF.

This clone was counted a few times. This chain links TRBV7-9 with TRBJ2-7, with D uncertain. Deletions cut 4 bases from V and 6 bases from J, with 10 bases between. This CDR3 has 12 amino acids. From germline, CDR1 is SEHNR and CDR2 FQNEAQ (reference sequence). Here the CDR3 DNA reads TGTGCCAGCAGCTCCTTACACGTCGAGCAGTACTTC. It codes for CASSSLHVEQYF.

The chain is built from TRBV9 and TRBJ2-5; possibly TRBD2 for D (5 bases). Trimming removed 0 bases at V and 4 bases at J, with 13 bases between. Germline CDR1 SGDLS, CDR2 YYNGEE. The CDR3 length is 15 residues. In DNA, the CDR3 is TGTGCCAGCAGCGTAGGGTGGGAGATCGCAGAGACCCAGTACTTC. Translating gives CASSVGWEIAETQYF. The complete variable domain, with remaining parts taken from reference TRBV9 and TRBJ2-5, reads DSGVTQTPKHLITATGQRVTLRCSPRSGDLSVYWYQQSLDQGLQFLIQYYNGEERAKGNILERFSAQQFPDLHSELNLSSLELGDSALYFCASSVGWEIAETQYFGPGTRLLVL.

About this clone: Different DNA sequences within this sample yield the same CDR3. This chain uses TRBV28 with TRBJ1-5; D may be TRBD1 (6 bases). The ends were cut back, 5 bases at V and 7 bases at J, with 9 bases in the middle. CDR1 MDHEN and CDR2 SYDVKM come from the germline V gene. This CDR3 contains 12 residues. Written as DNA, the CDR3 is TGTGCCAGCAGTCTTCAGGGGCAGCCCCAGCATTTT. Protein: CASSLQGQPQHF.

V is TRBV29-1 and J is TRBJ2-7; 7 bases match TRBD2. CDR1 and CDR2 from the germline V gene are SQVTM and ANQGSEA. CDR3 length: 13 residues. With 4 bases clipped from V and 4 bases from J, the junction kept 7 bases outside the gene matches. CDR3 in amino acids: CSVAPGGIYEQYF. The CDR3 region has the DNA TGCAGCGTTGCACCGGGGGGTATTTACGAGCAGTACTTC.

This rearrangement joins TRBV11-2 to TRBJ1-1; no definite D call. Germline CDR1 and CDR2: SGHAT and FQNNGV. The CDR3 sequence is 13 residues long. V lost 1 base to trimming and J lost 0 bases, with 3 bases between them. Here the CDR3 DNA reads TGTGCCAGCAGCTTAGCAGTGAACACTGAAGCTTTCTTT. Protein: CASSLAVNTEAFF. The full variable domain, with the rest looked up from reference TRBV11-2 and TRBJ1-1, is EAGVAQSPRYKIIEKRQSVAFWCNPISGHATLYWYQQILGQGPKLLIQFQNNGVVDDSQLPKDRFSAERLKGVDSTLKIQPAKLEDSAVYLCASSLAVNTEAFFGQGTRLTVV.

This sequence joins TRBV6-5 and TRBJ2-5, with 9 bases fitting TRBD2. The trim removed 3 bases at V and 3 bases at J, leaving 5 bases unmatched. The V gene's germline CDR1 is MNHEY and CDR2 SVGAGI. There are 15 residues in the CDR3. CDR3 DNA sequence: TGTGCCAGCAGTTATGGCGGGAGGGGGGAAGAGACCCAGTACTTC. Amino acids: CASSYGGRGEETQYF.

The chain recombines TRBV7-9 with TRBJ1-5, with 7 bases that match TRBD1. The V gene end was trimmed by 1 base and the J gene end by 0 bases; junction bases not matched to a gene: 3. CDR1 and CDR2 from the germline V gene are SEHNR and FQNEAQ (reference sequence). The CDR3 has 16 amino acids. Here the CDR3 reads CASSLGDSYSNQPQHF. In nucleotides, the CDR3 is TGTGCCAGCAGCTTAGGGGACAGCTATAGCAATCAGCCCCAGCATTTT.

This clone turned up a few times. The chain employs TRBV7-9 and TRBJ1-1, with TRBD1 matching 8 bases. From germline, CDR1 is SEHNR and CDR2 FQNEAQ (reference sequence). The CDR3 sequence is 12 residues long. V lost 8 bases and J lost 6; bases outside the gene matches: 5. The CDR3, as DNA: TGTGCCAGCGGGGCAGGGGGCCCTGAAGCTTTCTTT. Translation: CASGAGGPEAFF.

The V gene is TRBV6-1, the J gene TRBJ2-7; 9 bases agree with TRBD1. The CDR3 sequence is 12 residues long. The germline CDR1 and CDR2 sequences are MNHNS and SASEGT. The CDR3 sequence: CATGTGSYEQYF. The DNA of the CDR3 is TGTGCGACCGGGACAGGGTCCTACGAGCAGTACTTC.

The chain uses TRBV7-9 and TRBJ1-2; unclear D gene. Germline lookup yields CDR1 SEHNR and CDR2 FQNEAQ (reference sequence). The germline V and J ends were trimmed by 3 bases and 3 bases, with 14 bases remaining between them. CDR3 size: 15 residues. The CDR3 protein is CASSLRSTVDYGYTF. DNA of the CDR3: TGTGCCAGCAGCTTGAGATCAACGGTTGACTATGGCTACACCTTC.